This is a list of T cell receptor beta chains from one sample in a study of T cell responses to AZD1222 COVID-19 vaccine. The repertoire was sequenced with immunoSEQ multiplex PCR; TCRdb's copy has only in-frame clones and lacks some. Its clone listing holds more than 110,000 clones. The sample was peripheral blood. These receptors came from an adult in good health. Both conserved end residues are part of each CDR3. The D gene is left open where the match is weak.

cdr3_nt: TGTGCCAGCAGTCCCCTTATTAACACTGAAGCTTTCTTT
cdr3_aa: CASSPLINTEAFF
v_call: TRBV12-3/TRBV12-4
d_call: -
j_call: TRBJ1-1

cdr3_nt: TGTGCCAGTAGGGGGGAGGGGAACTATAATTCACCCCTCCACTTT
cdr3_aa: CASRGEGNYNSPLHF
v_call: TRBV28
d_call: -
j_call: TRBJ1-6

cdr3_nt: TGTGCCAGCAGCCAAGGGGGCCTGGCCACCGGGGAGCTGTTTTTT
cdr3_aa: CASSQGGLATGELFF
v_call: TRBV3-1/TRBV3-2
d_call: -
j_call: TRBJ2-2

cdr3_nt: TGTGCCAGCAGCCGAGACCGAAAATACGAGCAGTACTTC
cdr3_aa: CASSRDRKYEQYF
v_call: TRBV7-2
d_call: -
j_call: TRBJ2-7

cdr3_nt: TGTGCCATCAGTGGAGGACTCCAGGACGGCTATGGCTACACCTTC
cdr3_aa: CAISGGLQDGYGYTF
v_call: TRBV10-3
d_call: -
j_call: TRBJ1-2

cdr3_nt: TGTCGAACAGGGGGTACTGAAGCTTTCTTT
cdr3_aa: CRTGGTEAFF
v_call: TRBV20-1
d_call: TRBD1
j_call: TRBJ1-1

cdr3_nt: TGTGCCAGCAGTTCCCGACAGGGGGCGCGTAATTCACCCCTCCACTTT
cdr3_aa: CASSSRQGARNSPLHF
v_call: TRBV5-4
d_call: TRBD1
j_call: TRBJ1-6

cdr3_nt: TGTGCCAGCAGTACGGGACAAGGAGGTTATGGCTACACCTTC
cdr3_aa: CASSTGQGGYGYTF
v_call: TRBV6-5
d_call: -
j_call: TRBJ1-2

cdr3_nt: TGTGCCACCGAGGGTCCATTGGGGAGGGGGTTGGAGACCCAGTACTTC
cdr3_aa: CATEGPLGRGLETQYF
v_call: TRBV28
d_call: -
j_call: TRBJ2-5

cdr3_nt: TGTGCCAGCAGCTTACCCCCGGCGGGTGGCACTGAAGCTTTCTTT
cdr3_aa: CASSLPPAGGTEAFF
v_call: TRBV7-8
d_call: -
j_call: TRBJ1-1

cdr3_nt: TGTGCCAGCAGCCGTGGACAGCTCTCTGGAAACACCATATATTTT
cdr3_aa: CASSRGQLSGNTIYF
v_call: TRBV7-2
d_call: -
j_call: TRBJ1-3

cdr3_nt: TGTGCCAGCACCCCTGGGCTTGCCTACGAGCAGTACTTC
cdr3_aa: CASTPGLAYEQYF
v_call: TRBV6-5
d_call: -
j_call: TRBJ2-7

cdr3_nt: TGTGCCTCAAAGGGGGGCGGAAACACTGAAGCTTTCTTT
cdr3_aa: CASKGGGNTEAFF
v_call: TRBV30
d_call: -
j_call: TRBJ1-1

cdr3_nt: TGTGCCAGCAGTGACGGGAGAGAGTATGGCTACACCTTC
cdr3_aa: CASSDGREYGYTF
v_call: TRBV6-2/TRBV6-3
d_call: -
j_call: TRBJ1-2

cdr3_nt: TGTGCCAGCAGCTGGGAGACAGGGGGCGGTTATGAGCAGTTCTTC
cdr3_aa: CASSWETGGGYEQFF
v_call: TRBV5-8
d_call: TRBD1
j_call: TRBJ2-1

cdr3_nt: TGTGCCAGCAGCCGTCGGGACAGCAATCAGCCCCAGCATTTT
cdr3_aa: CASSRRDSNQPQHF
v_call: TRBV3-1/TRBV3-2
d_call: -
j_call: TRBJ1-5

cdr3_nt: TGCAGTGCTAGTCGTTCCCAGGGCGTGGACGGTTATGAAAAACTGTTTTTT
cdr3_aa: CSASRSQGVDGYEKLFF
v_call: TRBV20-1
d_call: -
j_call: TRBJ1-4

cdr3_nt: TGTGCCATCAGTGAGTCTGGGCTAGGGACAGTCACTGAAGCTTTCTTT
cdr3_aa: CAISESGLGTVTEAFF
v_call: TRBV10-3
d_call: TRBD1
j_call: TRBJ1-1

cdr3_nt: TGTGCCAGCAGCTCGACGGGCCACCCACCGACGGATGAGCAGTTCTTC
cdr3_aa: CASSSTGHPPTDEQFF
v_call: TRBV28
d_call: -
j_call: TRBJ2-1

cdr3_nt: TGCAGTGCTCGGATGAACACTGAAGCTTTCTTT
cdr3_aa: CSARMNTEAFF
v_call: TRBV20-1
d_call: -
j_call: TRBJ1-1

cdr3_nt: TGCGCCAGCAGGTACGAAACGCGCACTGAAGCTTTCTTT
cdr3_aa: CASRYETRTEAFF
v_call: TRBV4-1
d_call: -
j_call: TRBJ1-1

cdr3_nt: TGTGCCAGCTCACCAAGTCTGGGGGCCACGAAAAACATTCAGTACTTC
cdr3_aa: CASSPSLGATKNIQYF
v_call: TRBV18
d_call: -
j_call: TRBJ2-4

cdr3_nt: TGTGCCAGCAGCCCGACAGGGGGAGGTAACACTGAAGCTTTCTTT
cdr3_aa: CASSPTGGGNTEAFF
v_call: TRBV7-3
d_call: TRBD1
j_call: TRBJ1-1

cdr3_nt: TGTGCCAGCAGTAACAGGGTTATAGAGGAAAAACTGTTTTTT
cdr3_aa: CASSNRVIEEKLFF
v_call: TRBV28
d_call: -
j_call: TRBJ1-4

cdr3_nt: TGTGCCAGCAGCTTTTTGGGGGCCTATAATGAGCAGTTCTTC
cdr3_aa: CASSFLGAYNEQFF
v_call: TRBV11-2
d_call: -
j_call: TRBJ2-1

cdr3_nt: TGCGCCAGCAGCTTAACAGCTGGAGGCAATCAGCCCCAGCATTTT
cdr3_aa: CASSLTAGGNQPQHF
v_call: TRBV5-1
d_call: -
j_call: TRBJ1-5

cdr3_nt: TGTGCCAGCAGCTTGCGAGGTCAAGAGACCCAGTACTTC
cdr3_aa: CASSLRGQETQYF
v_call: TRBV5-8
d_call: -
j_call: TRBJ2-5

cdr3_nt: TGTGCCAGCAGCTTAGAGTCATCGCTAGGCTACACCTTC
cdr3_aa: CASSLESSLGYTF
v_call: TRBV7-9
d_call: -
j_call: TRBJ1-2

cdr3_nt: TGTGCCAGCAGCTTAGTTCTAGCGGACAATGAGCAGTTCTTC
cdr3_aa: CASSLVLADNEQFF
v_call: TRBV7-9
d_call: TRBD2
j_call: TRBJ2-1

cdr3_nt: TGTGCCAGCAGTGAAGAGGTTTTAGAAGCTTTCTTT
cdr3_aa: CASSEEVLEAFF
v_call: TRBV6-1
d_call: -
j_call: TRBJ1-1

cdr3_nt: TGTGCCAGCGACACTAGCGGGGGATTCACAGATACGCAGTATTTT
cdr3_aa: CASDTSGGFTDTQYF
v_call: TRBV7-8
d_call: TRBD2
j_call: TRBJ2-3

cdr3_nt: TGTGCCAGCAGTCAGGTAGGGGGCCGGGCAGATACGCAGTATTTT
cdr3_aa: CASSQVGGRADTQYF
v_call: TRBV2
d_call: TRBD1
j_call: TRBJ2-3

cdr3_nt: TGTGCCAGCAGCTTGGGACTAGCGAACGAGCAGTACTTC
cdr3_aa: CASSLGLANEQYF
v_call: TRBV11-3
d_call: TRBD2
j_call: TRBJ2-7

cdr3_nt: TGTGCCAGCCGCGACAGGGAACCCTACGAGCAGTACTTC
cdr3_aa: CASRDREPYEQYF
v_call: TRBV28
d_call: TRBD1
j_call: TRBJ2-7